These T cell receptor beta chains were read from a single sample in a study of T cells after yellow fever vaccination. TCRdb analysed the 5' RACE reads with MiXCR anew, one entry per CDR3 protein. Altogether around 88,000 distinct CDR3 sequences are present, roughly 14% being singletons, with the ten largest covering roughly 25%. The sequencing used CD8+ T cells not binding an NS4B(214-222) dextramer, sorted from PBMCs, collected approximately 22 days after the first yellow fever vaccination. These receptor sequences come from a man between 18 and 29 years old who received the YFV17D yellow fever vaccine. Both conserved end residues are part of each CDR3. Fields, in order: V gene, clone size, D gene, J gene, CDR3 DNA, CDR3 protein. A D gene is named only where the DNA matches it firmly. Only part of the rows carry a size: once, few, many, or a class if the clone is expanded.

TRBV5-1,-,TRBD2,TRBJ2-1,TGCGCCAGCAGCTTGGATGGGACTATCTCCTACAATGAGCAGTTCTTC,CASSLDGTISYNEQFF
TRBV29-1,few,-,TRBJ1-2,TGCAGCGTTGATCTCAGTCAGACCACCTATGGCTACACCTTC,CSVDLSQTTYGYTF
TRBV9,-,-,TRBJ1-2,TGTGCCAGCAGCGCGCCCGTGGGCAGTAACTATGGCTACACCTTC,CASSAPVGSNYGYTF
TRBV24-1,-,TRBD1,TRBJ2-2,TGTGCCACCAGTGATCCGACAGGGGGCACCGGGGAGCTGTTTTTT,CATSDPTGGTGELFF
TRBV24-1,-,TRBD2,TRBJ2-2,TGTGCCACCAGTACCCAGAAATTGACTAGCGGGGGGGCGAACACCGGGGAGCTGTTTTTT,CATSTQKLTSGGANTGELFF
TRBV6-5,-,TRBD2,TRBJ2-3,TGTGCCAGCAGTTACCTAGCGGAACCCACAGATACGCAGTATTTT,CASSYLAEPTDTQYF
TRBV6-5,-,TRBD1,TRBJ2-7,TGTGCCAGCAGTTACTCGACAGGGAGCTCCTACGAGCAGTACTTC,CASSYSTGSSYEQYF
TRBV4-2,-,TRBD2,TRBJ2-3,TGTGCCAGCAGCCCCACTAGCGGGTCATACACAGATACGCAGTATTTT,CASSPTSGSYTDTQYF
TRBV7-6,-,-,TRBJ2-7,TGTGCCAGCAGCTTTAGGACGGACTACGAGCAGTACTTC,CASSFRTDYEQYF
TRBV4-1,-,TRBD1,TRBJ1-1,TGCGCCAGCAGCCAAATAACAGGGGACACTGAAGCTTTCTTT,CASSQITGDTEAFF
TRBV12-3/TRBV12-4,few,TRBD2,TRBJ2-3,TGTGCCAGCAGTTTAAGCCTAGCGGGGGGTTTTGGTACGCAGTATTTT,CASSLSLAGGFGTQYF
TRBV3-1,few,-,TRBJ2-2,TGTGCCAGCAGCCAAGACAGGGGGAGGGAGGTCACCGGGGAGCTGTTTTTT,CASSQDRGREVTGELFF
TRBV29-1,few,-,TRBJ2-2,TGCAGCGCCATGAGGGGGACCGGGGAGCTGTTTTTT,CSAMRGTGELFF
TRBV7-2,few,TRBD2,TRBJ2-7,TGTGCCAGCAGGGGGACTAGCGGTGCCTACGAGCAGTACTTC,CASRGTSGAYEQYF
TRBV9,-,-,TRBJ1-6,TGTGCCAGCAGCGAAAGGACCGTATCACCCCTCCACTTT,CASSERTVSPLHF